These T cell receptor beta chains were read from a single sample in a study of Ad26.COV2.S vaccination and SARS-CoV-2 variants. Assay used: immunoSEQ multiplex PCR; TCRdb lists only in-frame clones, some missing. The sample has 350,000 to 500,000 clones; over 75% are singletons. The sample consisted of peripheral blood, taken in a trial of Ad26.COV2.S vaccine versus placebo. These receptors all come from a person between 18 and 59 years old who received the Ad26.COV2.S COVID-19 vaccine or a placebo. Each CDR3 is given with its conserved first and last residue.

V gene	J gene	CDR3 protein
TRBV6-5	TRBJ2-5	CASSLAEGGAETQYF
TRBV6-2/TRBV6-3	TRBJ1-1	CASSFGGLRNTEAFF
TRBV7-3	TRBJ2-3	CASSPGREDTQYF
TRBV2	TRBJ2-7	CASSWDRNSYEQYF
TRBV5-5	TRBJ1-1	CASSFVRMNTEAFF
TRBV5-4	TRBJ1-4	CASSLAQGQRNEKLFF
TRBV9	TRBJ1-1	CASSVEGRAGTEAFF
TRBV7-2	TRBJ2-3	CASSPPAAGLKLEYF
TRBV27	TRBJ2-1	CASSERGVTSYNEQFF
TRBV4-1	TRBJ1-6	CASSLPGSPLHF
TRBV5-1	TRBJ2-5	CASSPIDMAGGQETQYF
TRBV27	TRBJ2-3	CASSFSRQQPTQYF
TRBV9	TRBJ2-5	CASSSGQGGETQYF
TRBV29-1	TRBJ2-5	CSVEVGGAAQETQYF
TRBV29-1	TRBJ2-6	CSEKPGQGGSGANVLTF
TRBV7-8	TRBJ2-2	CASSLVGAQNRGGELFF
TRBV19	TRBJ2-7	CASSIRDRGPDEQYF
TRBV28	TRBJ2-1	CASRLGTINEQFF
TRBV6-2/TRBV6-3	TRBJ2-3	CASSYSLAGGRDTQYF
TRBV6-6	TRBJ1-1	CASSYRTALNTEAFF
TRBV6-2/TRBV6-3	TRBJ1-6	CASSYIGVGSESPLHF
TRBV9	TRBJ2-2	CASSPKYPGLAGDTGELFF
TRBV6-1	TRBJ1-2	CASSEAQDGYYGYTF
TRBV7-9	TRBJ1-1	CASSLEFSEAFF
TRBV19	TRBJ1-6	CASSITRDSPLHF
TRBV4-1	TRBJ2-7	CASSQEIQGTPYEQYF
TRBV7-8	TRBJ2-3	CASSLDHTDTQYF
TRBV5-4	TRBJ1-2	CASSLSGTYGYTF
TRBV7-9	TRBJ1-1	CASNPGFNTEAFF
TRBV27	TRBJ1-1	CASRPTGKITEAFF
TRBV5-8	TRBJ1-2	CASSFRQGSYGYTF
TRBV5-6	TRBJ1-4	CASSLGRGRPNEKLFF
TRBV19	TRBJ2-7	CASSIDLGQRAYEQYF
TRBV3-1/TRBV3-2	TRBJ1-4	CASSQDPWQGVTNEKLFF
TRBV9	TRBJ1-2	CASSTMTGSGYTF
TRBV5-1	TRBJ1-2	CASSLDRPAGGYTF
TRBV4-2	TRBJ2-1	CASSLLAGSSYNEQFF
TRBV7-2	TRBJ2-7	CASSLTSGAAYEQYF
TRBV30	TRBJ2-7	CAWADFSYEQYF
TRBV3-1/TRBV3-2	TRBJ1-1	CASSRARGNTEAFF
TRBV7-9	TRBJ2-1	CASSLDAGDEQFF
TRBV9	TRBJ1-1	CASSESGPGTEAFF
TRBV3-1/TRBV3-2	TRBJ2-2	CASSQDPGADTGELFF
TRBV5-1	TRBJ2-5	CASSSGRVVIQETQYF
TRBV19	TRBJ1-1	CASSIVGRAYEAFF
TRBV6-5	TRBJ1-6	CASSYSGRGRGSPLHF
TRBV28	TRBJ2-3	CASSPGGAGSADTQYF
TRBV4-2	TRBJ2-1	CASSQPTRTVANEQFF
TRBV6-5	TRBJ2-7	CASSYTPGASYEQYF
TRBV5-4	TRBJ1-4	CASSQSIVRANEKLFF
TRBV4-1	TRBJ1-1	CASSQVRAANTEAFF
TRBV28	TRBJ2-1	CASGGFPTNEQFF